These 32 T cell receptor beta chains were sequenced from one sample in a study of early T cells in non-severe SARS-CoV-2 infection (dated by TCRdb to 2020 to 2023). Libraries came from 5' RACE. The instrument given in TCRdb is NextSeq 500. Clones were called with MiXCR by TCRdb after fastp trimmed the public reads at Q25, and only in-frame beta chains were retained. Each record represents a unique CDR3 protein, reported with the most common genes and DNA among its rows. This sample is represented by some 53,000 distinct CDR3 sequences; around 8% of them were singletons. About 9.2% of the sample comes from the top ten. The specimen was whole blood. The origin of the receptors is an adult who was a healthcare worker with PCR-confirmed SARS-CoV-2 infection or an uninfected control (not recorded which).

V is TRBV20-1 and J is TRBJ2-7; the match to TRBD1 covers 8 bases. Looked up from germline, CDR1 is DFQATT and CDR2 is SNEGSKA (reference sequence). The CDR3 runs 14 residues. V shed 6 bases and J 0 bases; nucleotides not matched to a gene: 7. The chain's CDR3 is CSAEDRESSYEQYF. For the CDR3, the DNA is TGCAGTGCGGAGGACAGGGAGAGCTCCTACGAGCAGTACTTC.

There are many counts of this clonotype. This chain joins TRBV18 and TRBJ1-3; TRBD1 might be the D (6 bases). V gave up 2 bases and J gave up 1 base, with 12 bases separating them. The V gene's germline CDR1 is KGHSH and CDR2 LQKENI. This CDR3 spans 16 amino acids. The CDR3 protein is CASSPTAGDSGNTIYF. CDR3 bases: TGTGCCAGCTCACCAACGGCAGGGGATTCTGGAAACACCATATATTTT.

This clonotype has ten or more counts. The CDR3 protein is CASSWDYNEQFF. Written as DNA, the CDR3 is TGCGCCAGCAGTTGGGACTACAATGAGCAGTTCTTC. The rearrangement links TRBV5-1 to TRBJ2-1; no reliable D call. V was shortened by 5 bases and J by 3 bases, with 6 bases between the two germline ends. Germline values: CDR1 SGHRS, CDR2 YFSETQ. This CDR3 is 12 amino acids long.

This clonotype was found a few times. The chain's CDR3 is CASRHRGRDEAFF. The CDR3 DNA follows: TGTGCCAGCAGACACAGGGGGCGCGACGAAGCTTTCTTT. The chain uses TRBV28 and TRBJ1-1; 9 bases map to TRBD1. J gave up 8 bases and V 6 bases, and 7 bases lay outside the gene matches. This CDR3 region has 13 residues. The germline V gene encodes CDR1 MDHEN and CDR2 SYDVKM.

This clonotype was observed a few times. This chain connects TRBV30 to TRBJ2-6; no clear D gene. The CDR3 is 14 residues long. Trimming took off 5 bases at V and 0 bases at J, with 8 bases between the two ends. Germline assignment: CDR1 GTSNPN and CDR2 SVGIG (reference sequence). The CDR3 here is CAWALGSGANVLTF. The CDR3 bases are TGTGCCTGGGCTCTAGGCTCTGGGGCCAACGTCCTGACTTTC.

This clonotype was detected only a few times. The rearrangement links TRBV7-2 to TRBJ2-1, with 14 bases aligning to TRBD2. Unmatched junction bases numbered 13, after V lost 5 bases and J lost 7 bases. This CDR3 spans 18 amino acids. CDR1 SGHTA and CDR2 FQGNSA come from the germline V gene. The CDR3 is CASSPGTSGRRVGNEQFF. As DNA, the CDR3 is TGTGCCAGCAGCCCGGGGACTAGCGGGAGACGAGTGGGAAATGAGCAGTTCTTC.

This clonotype turned up a few times. The chain couples TRBV19 to TRBJ2-7; 8 positions agree with TRBD1. V was clipped by 1 base and J by 4 bases; unmatched bases: 0. Germline CDR1 and CDR2: LNHDA and SQIVND (reference sequence). CDR3 size: 13 residues. This CDR3 is CASSIGTGYEQYF. CDR3 DNA: TGTGCCAGTAGTATAGGGACAGGGTACGAGCAGTACTTC.

At least ten counts were recorded for this clonotype. The CDR3 coding sequence is TGTGCCAGCAGGCCCCCCGGGACAGGGGCTGAAAAACTGTTTTTT. Translating gives CASRPPGTGAEKLFF. The chain uses TRBV6-6 and TRBJ1-4, with 10 bases matching TRBD1. CDR1 and CDR2 from the germline V gene are MNHNY and SVGAGI (reference sequence). J lost 7 bases, V lost 6 bases, and 8 bases had no gene match. CDR3 length: 15 amino acids.

The rearrangement links TRBV14 to TRBJ2-7; no reliable D call. Germline V lookup: CDR1 SGHDN, CDR2 FVKESK. V was pared by 4 bases and J by 0 bases, with 7 bases between. The CDR3 sequence is 13 residues long. The CDR3 sequence: CASSPPASYEQYF. CDR3 coding DNA: TGTGCCAGCAGCCCACCGGCCTCCTACGAGCAGTACTTC.

This clonotype has more than one count but fewer than ten. This chain joins TRBV5-6 and TRBJ1-2; 10 bases align to TRBD1. The CDR3 length is 14 residues. V was clipped by 1 base and J by 7 bases; unmatched bases: 4. Per the germline V gene, CDR1 is SGHDT and CDR2 is YYEEEE. The CDR3 region is CASSLPDRGPGYTF. In DNA form, the CDR3 reads TGTGCCAGCAGCTTGCCCGACAGGGGGCCTGGCTACACCTTC.

This clonotype was picked up many times. V usage is TRBV24-1 and J usage is TRBJ1-1; possible D gene TRBD1, 6 bases. The germline CDR1 and CDR2 sequences are KGHDR and SFDVKD. The CDR3 is 15 residues long. V lost 5 bases, J lost 0 bases, and 12 bases lay in between. The CDR3 is CATSAQGSMNTEAFF. The CDR3 nucleotides read TGTGCCACCAGTGCACAGGGAAGCATGAACACTGAAGCTTTCTTT.

In this sample, this clonotype turned up a few times. This chain links TRBV27 with TRBJ1-1; D might be TRBD1 (6 bases). The CDR3 totals 14 residues. The ends were cut back, 8 bases at V and 4 bases at J, with 17 bases in the middle. CDR1 and CDR2 (germline): MNHEY, SMNVEV (reference sequence). CDR3 sequence: CASHEGQLSTEAFF. CDR3 coding DNA: TGTGCCAGCCACGAAGGACAGTTAAGCACTGAAGCTTTCTTT.

The V gene is TRBV18, the J gene TRBJ2-1; tentatively, D is TRBD2 (8 bases). The germline V gene encodes CDR1 KGHSH and CDR2 LQKENI. Trimming stripped 3 bases from V and 5 bases from J, with 29 bases between. The CDR3 spans 20 residues. CDR3 sequence (DNA): TGTGCCAGCTCACCTTTACCCGGGACTAGGGGGCTTATAAGACACAATGAGCAGTTCTTC. Its protein is CASSPLPGTRGLIRHNEQFF.

This clonotype was recorded many times. This rearrangement joins TRBV7-2 to TRBJ1-6; D is ambiguous. The V end lost 5 bases, the J end lost 7 bases, and 12 bases lay between the germline ends. The CDR3 runs to 14 residues. In germline, CDR1 is SGHTA, CDR2 FQGNSA. DNA for the CDR3: TGTGCCAGCAGCACAGATCCCGTGAATTCACCCCTCCACTTT. This translates into CASSTDPVNSPLHF.

Only a few counts were recorded for this clonotype. The chain recombines TRBV6-6 with TRBJ2-3; 7 bases align to TRBD2. CDR1 and CDR2 (germline): MNHNY, SVGAGI (reference sequence). Trimming cost V 11 bases and J 3 bases; bases outside gene matches: 14. The CDR3 has 15 amino acids. The CDR3 sequence is CACLWREGRTDTQYF. CDR3 coding DNA: TGTGCCTGCCTTTGGAGGGAGGGCCGTACAGATACGCAGTATTTT.

There are many counts of this clonotype. This chain uses TRBV11-2 with TRBJ1-1; D uncertain. Germline V gene sequence: CDR1 SGHAT, CDR2 FQNNGV. Between the trimmed V and J ends, which lost 1 base and 7 bases, there was a span of 7 bases. CDR3 length: 12 residues. The CDR3 nucleotides are TGTGCCAGCAGCTTAGTAGAGGGTGAAGCTTTCTTT. Its translation: CASSLVEGEAFF.

This clonotype was counted between two and nine times. V is TRBV7-3 and J is TRBJ1-1; no reliable D call. The CDR3 loop spans 13 amino acids. V was cut by 2 bases and J by 3 bases, with 7 bases left in between. Per germline, CDR1 SGHTA and CDR2 FQGTGA. The CDR3 is CASSLEEDTEAFF. CDR3 bases: TGTGCCAGCAGCTTAGAGGAGGACACTGAAGCTTTCTTT.

This clonotype has ten or more counts. The V and J genes are TRBV12-3 or TRBV12-4 and TRBJ2-7, with 9 bases identical to TRBD1. The CDR3 contains 15 residues. The trim removed 6 bases at V and 0 bases at J, leaving 6 bases unmatched. The CDR3: CASSRDRVSSYEQYF. DNA for the CDR3: TGTGCCAGCAGCCGGGACAGGGTAAGCTCCTACGAGCAGTACTTC.

This clonotype was found many times. The chain combines TRBV3-1 with TRBJ1-1, with 7 bases identical to TRBD1. Germline loops: CDR1 LGHDT, CDR2 YNNKEL (reference sequence). With V trimmed by 4 bases and J by 0 bases, 5 bases remained unmatched. This CDR3 spans 15 amino acids. CDR3 coding DNA: TGTGCCAGCAGCCTCCGGGACAGAGTGAACACTGAAGCTTTCTTT. Amino acids: CASSLRDRVNTEAFF.

This rearrangement joins TRBV5-6 to TRBJ1-1, with D maybe TRBD1 (6 bases). The germline V and J ends were trimmed by 3 bases and 4 bases, with 7 bases remaining between them. Germline values: CDR1 SGHDT, CDR2 YYEEEE. CDR3 length equals 12 residues. The CDR3 nucleotides are TGTGCCAGCAGCTCAGGGGCCACTGAAGCTTTCTTT. Encoded protein: CASSSGATEAFF.

The rearrangement uses TRBV24-1 and TRBJ2-7; 8 bases map to TRBD2. The CDR3 contains 14 residues. Germline CDR1 is KGHDR and CDR2 is SFDVKD. J was trimmed by 3 bases and V by 6 bases; bases with no gene match: 6. The CDR3 loop is CATSRAGGGYEQYF. DNA for the CDR3: TGTGCCACCAGTAGGGCGGGAGGAGGCTACGAGCAGTACTTC.

This sequence joins TRBV4-1 and TRBJ2-7; no definite D call. Trimming removed 1 base from V and 0 bases from J, with 10 bases in between. The CDR3 has 15 amino acids. CDR1 and CDR2 (germline): MGHRA, YSYEKL. CDR3 protein: CASSQVRGSSYEQYF. The CDR3 nucleotides are TGCGCCAGCAGCCAAGTTAGAGGCAGCTCCTACGAGCAGTACTTC.

The chain has TRBV2 and TRBJ1-2; D is perhaps TRBD1 (5 bases). Germline-derived CDR1 and CDR2 are SNHLY and FYNNEI. There are 14 residues in the CDR3. Trimming removed 5 bases at V and 4 bases at J, with 14 bases between. The CDR3 loop reads CASSSGQSGYGYTF. In DNA form, the CDR3 reads TGTGCCAGCAGTTCAGGGCAATCTGGCTATGGCTACACCTTC.

This clonotype was observed many times. A read error may explain this, as a much larger clone is one base away. The J gene is TRBJ1-6, the V gene TRBV12-3 or TRBV12-4, with D unresolved. This CDR3 spans 16 amino acids. CDR3 sequence: CASSLLRADYSSPLHF. As DNA, the CDR3 is TGTGCCAGCAGTTTACTTCGGGCGGACTATAGTTCACCCCTCCACTTT.

This clonotype was detected ten times or more. V gene TRBV13 combines with J gene TRBJ1-2; tentatively, D is TRBD1 (5 bases). Germline loops: CDR1 PRHDT, CDR2 FYEKMQ (reference sequence). The CDR3 spans 15 residues. With 5 bases removed from V and 2 bases from J, the gap between germline ends came to 15 bases. Here the CDR3 reads CASSQGPRENYGYTF. CDR3 bases: TGTGCCAGCAGCCAAGGACCCAGGGAAAACTATGGCTACACCTTC.

This clonotype has a count of ten or more. The chain recombines TRBV2 with TRBJ1-2; D is ambiguous. The V and J ends lost 3 bases and 7 bases respectively, with 15 bases between them. Looked up from germline, CDR1 is SNHLY and CDR2 is FYNNEI. The CDR3 is 14 amino acids. The CDR3 is CASSDEGAMGGYTF. Here the CDR3 DNA reads TGTGCCAGCAGTGATGAGGGCGCGATGGGTGGCTACACCTTC.

In its sample, this clonotype was seen many times. The J gene is TRBJ2-1, the V gene TRBV4-1, with TRBD1 identical over 8 bases. CDR3 length: 14 amino acids. Per germline, CDR1 MGHRA and CDR2 YSYEKL. V dropped 4 bases and J dropped 5; count of bases not matched to a gene: 4. The CDR3 DNA reads TGCGCCAGCAGCCCGAAGGACAGGGACAATGAGCAGTTCTTC. Protein product: CASSPKDRDNEQFF.

The chain couples TRBV3-1 to TRBJ2-3, with 16 bases matching TRBD2. The CDR3 consists of 18 residues. CDR1 and CDR2 (germline): LGHDT, YNNKEL (reference sequence). Trimming at V came to 4 bases and at J to 4 bases, leaving 8 bases not matched to a gene. CDR3: CASSRQGLAGGRADTQYF. CDR3 DNA sequence: TGTGCCAGCAGCCGTCAGGGACTAGCGGGGGGGCGGGCAGATACGCAGTATTTT.

A few counts support this clonotype. This chain connects TRBV12-3 or TRBV12-4 to TRBJ1-1; D unclear. This CDR3 contains 16 residues. Trimming took 5 bases from V and 0 from J, leaving 16 bases between them. The CDR3 here is CASSPASRVLNTEAFF. Written as DNA, the CDR3 is TGTGCCAGCAGTCCCGCCTCCCGGGTCCTGAACACTGAAGCTTTCTTT.

This clonotype was seen repeatedly, ten times or more. This chain links TRBV7-2 with TRBJ2-7; D unclear. The CDR3 has 11 residues. Germline CDR1 and CDR2: SGHTA and FQGNSA. V was shortened by 3 bases and J by 6 bases, with 6 bases between the two germline ends. In DNA, the CDR3 is TGTGCCAGCAGCTTCGTGGTCGAGCAGTACTTC. Amino acid sequence: CASSFVVEQYF.

This clonotype was seen ten or more times. This chain links TRBV3-1 with TRBJ2-2; D gene unclear. The CDR3 consists of 14 residues. With 1 base removed from V and 2 bases from J, the gap between germline ends came to 5 bases. Germline CDR1 LGHDT, CDR2 YNNKEL (reference sequence). In DNA, the CDR3 is TGTGCCAGCAGCCAAGGATATAACACCGGGGAGCTGTTTTTT. Amino acid sequence: CASSQGYNTGELFF.

This clonotype appeared many times. The J gene is TRBJ2-7, the V gene TRBV13, with 8 bases aligning to TRBD1. V was clipped by 5 bases and J by 6 bases; unmatched bases: 3. This CDR3 has 12 amino acids. Germline values: CDR1 PRHDT, CDR2 FYEKMQ (reference sequence). The CDR3 here is CASSATGGEQYF. The CDR3 DNA follows: TGTGCCAGCAGCGCTACAGGGGGCGAGCAGTACTTC. Combining the CDR3 with reference TRBV13 and TRBJ2-7 gives the whole variable domain AAGVIQSPRHLIKEKRETATLKCYPIPRHDTVYWYQQGPGQDPQFLISFYEKMQSDKGSIPDRFSAQQFSDYHSELNMSSLELGDSALYFCASSATGGEQYFGPGTRLTVT.